The next 21 T cell receptor beta chains were all read from a single sample in a study of blood T cell repertoires in COVID-19. Clones were sequenced by immunoSEQ multiplex PCR, and TCRdb holds only the in-frame ones, with some missing. The sample comprises 150,000 to 200,000 clones, over 75% of which are singletons, and 13% rests with the top ten. The specimen sequenced was peripheral blood. Receptors were obtained from a middle-aged man who had recovered from COVID-19.

This clone was seen a few times. The chain combines TRBV20-1 with TRBJ2-7, with 7 bases matching TRBD1. The CDR3 is made up of 14 amino acids. The V segment lost 5 bases and the J segment 3 bases; nucleotides outside the gene matches: 10. In germline, CDR1 is DFQATT, CDR2 SNEGSKA (reference sequence). The CDR3 region has the DNA TGCAGTGCTCGTGAGGGCAGGGGGTACTACGAGCAGTACTTC. Protein: CSAREGRGYYEQYF.

This chain joins TRBV27 and TRBJ1-5; a weak D match, TRBD1 (6 bases). The CDR3 is made up of 15 amino acids. Germline CDR1 reads MNHEY; CDR2 reads SMNVEV (reference sequence). V was cut by 2 bases and J by 7 bases, with 15 bases left in between. This chain's CDR3 is CASSLRGGAGQPQHF. The CDR3 coding sequence is TGTGCCAGCAGTTTAAGGGGGGGGGCGGGGCAGCCCCAGCATTTT.

The chain recombines TRBV5-6 with TRBJ1-1; a possible D gene is TRBD1 (5 bases). V was clipped by 0 bases and J by 1 base, with 13 bases between them. The germline V gene has CDR1 SGHDT and CDR2 YYEEEE. The length of the CDR3 is 16 residues. The CDR3 protein is CASSLGRGLGNTEAFF. CDR3 coding DNA: TGTGCCAGCAGCTTGGGGCGGGGGTTAGGGAACACTGAAGCTTTCTTT.

The chain recombines TRBV21-1 with TRBJ2-7; TRBD1, the D gene given by the table, was not confirmed from the DNA. TRBV21-1 is given as a pseudogene. This CDR3 comprises 13 residues. CDR3 sequence reads: CASSKRGIYEQYF. The CDR3 DNA reads TGTGCCAGCAGCAAAAGGGGAATCTACGAGCAGTACTTC.

This clone has only a few counts. The rearrangement joins TRBV5-4 to TRBJ1-3, with D unclear. The CDR3 covers 15 residues. In germline, CDR1 is SGHNT, CDR2 YYREEE (reference sequence). V lost 0 bases and J lost 0, with 7 bases in between. This chain's CDR3 is CASSLDAGSGNTIYF. The CDR3 bases are TGTGCCAGCAGCTTGGATGCAGGCTCTGGAAACACCATATATTTT.

CDR3 sequence: CASSQEQIHSYNEQFF. The CDR3 coding sequence is TGTGCCAGCAGCCAAGAACAGATTCACTCCTACAATGAGCAGTTCTTC. The gene calls are TRBV4-2 and TRBJ2-1, with D unclear. V was trimmed by 0 bases and J by 0 bases, leaving 9 bases between them. This CDR3 has 16 residues. CDR1 is LGHNA and CDR2 is YNFKEQ in the germline V gene.

J is TRBJ1-1 and V is TRBV19; D is unclear. V gave up 6 bases and J gave up 1 base, with 12 bases separating them. The length of the CDR3 is 14 residues. CDR1 is LNHDA, CDR2 SQIVND, per germline (reference sequence). The CDR3 DNA follows: TGTGCCAGTAGATGGGCAAACAGGAACACTGAAGCTTTCTTT. It encodes CASRWANRNTEAFF.

The chain is built from TRBV4-3 and TRBJ1-2; 7 nucleotides line up with TRBD1. J gave up 0 bases and V 3 bases, and 7 bases lay outside the gene matches. Germline V CDR1 and CDR2: LGHNA, YSLEER. The CDR3 contains 16 residues. The CDR3: CASSQVTGTANYGYTF. Here the CDR3 DNA reads TGCGCCAGCAGCCAGGTAACCGGGACAGCTAACTATGGCTACACCTTC.

The genes are TRBV28 and TRBJ1-1; 7 positions match TRBD1. V was clipped by 4 bases and J by 9 bases; unmatched bases: 11. This CDR3 contains 14 residues. Germline CDR1 and CDR2: MDHEN and SYDVKM. The CDR3 DNA is TGTGCCAGCAGTTCCCCGGCCCCGGGACAGAAAGCTTTCTTT. Protein: CASSSPAPGQKAFF.

The chain has TRBV2 and TRBJ2-1; 9 positions agree with TRBD2. J was trimmed by 0 bases and V by 4 bases; bases with no gene match: 4. The CDR3 covers 16 residues. Per germline, CDR1 SNHLY and CDR2 FYNNEI. The CDR3 DNA reads as TGTGCCAGCAGTGGCTTTAGCGGGAGCTCCTACAATGAGCAGTTCTTC. Its protein is CASSGFSGSSYNEQFF.

This rearrangement joins TRBV19 to TRBJ2-1; D gene unclear. V was cut by 4 bases and J by 0 bases, with 16 bases left in between. Germline CDR1 LNHDA, CDR2 SQIVND (reference sequence). The CDR3 contains 17 residues. As DNA, the CDR3 is TGTGCCAGTAGTAGATACCCGGTTGAAAGCTCCTACAATGAGCAGTTCTTC. Translated: CASSRYPVESSYNEQFF.

The V gene is TRBV27, the J gene TRBJ1-1; TRBD1 aligns across 11 bases. The CDR3 consists of 14 residues. Germline V lookup: CDR1 MNHEY, CDR2 SMNVEV (reference sequence). Trimming took 5 bases from V and 10 from J; bases not matched to a gene: 9. CDR3: CASSSAGTGGSAFF. The CDR3 DNA is TGTGCCAGCAGTAGCGCCGGGACAGGGGGATCAGCTTTCTTT.

The chain recombines TRBV10-3 with TRBJ2-7, with TRBD1 matching 8 bases. The length of the CDR3 is 14 residues. After removal of 9 bases from V and 7 bases from J, the junction contained 14 bases not matched to a gene. Germline assignment: CDR1 ENHRY and CDR2 SYGVKD. This chain's CDR3 is CAIQQGQGAGEQYF. The CDR3 DNA reads TGTGCCATACAACAAGGGCAGGGGGCTGGGGAGCAGTACTTC.

The J gene is TRBJ2-2, the V gene TRBV9; no definite D call. Deletions cut 0 bases from V and 0 bases from J, with 9 bases between. The CDR3 covers 16 residues. Germline lookup yields CDR1 SGDLS and CDR2 YYNGEE. DNA for the CDR3: TGTGCCAGCAGCGTAGGGGCTCTCCCGAACACCGGGGAGCTGTTTTTT. This translates into CASSVGALPNTGELFF.

The gene calls are TRBV27 and TRBJ2-2; the match to TRBD1 covers 9 bases. Per germline, CDR1 MNHEY and CDR2 SMNVEV (reference sequence). The CDR3 extends over 15 amino acids. Unmatched junction bases numbered 6, after V lost 5 bases and J lost 5 bases. Written as DNA, the CDR3 is TGTGCCAGCAGTACCACAGGGGGCAGGACCGGGGAGCTGTTTTTT. As protein: CASSTTGGRTGELFF.

The chain combines TRBV5-1 with TRBJ2-2; D is possibly TRBD2 (6 bases). V was cut by 0 bases and J by 3 bases, with 9 bases left in between. Germline CDR1 is SGHRS and CDR2 is YFSETQ. The CDR3 loop spans 15 amino acids. The CDR3 loop reads CASSLEGLYTGELFF. As DNA, the CDR3 is TGCGCCAGCAGCTTGGAGGGACTCTACACCGGGGAGCTGTTTTTT.

This chain links TRBV10-3 with TRBJ1-3; D possibly corresponds to TRBD1 (6 bases). The CDR3 has 14 amino acids. Germline loops: CDR1 ENHRY, CDR2 SYGVKD. Trimming pared 10 bases from V and 0 bases from J, leaving 13 bases between. CDR3 in DNA: TGTGCCACCCGCCGGGACAACTCTGGAAACACCATATATTTT. This sequence encodes CATRRDNSGNTIYF.

The J gene is TRBJ2-5, the V gene TRBV6-5, with 7 bases lining up with TRBD1. Germline lookup yields CDR1 MNHEY and CDR2 SVGAGI. The trim removed 5 bases at V and 5 bases at J, leaving 11 bases unmatched. The CDR3 runs 15 residues. The CDR3 here is CASSKSTGAGETQYF. CDR3 DNA: TGTGCCAGCAGTAAATCCACAGGGGCTGGGGAGACCCAGTACTTC.

This clone was picked up many times. The rearrangement uses TRBV21-1 and TRBJ1-5. TRBV21-1 is reported as a pseudogene. This CDR3 contains 15 residues. The CDR3 nucleotides read TGTGCCAGCAGCAAAGATCCGGAGGGCAATCAGCCCCAGCATTTT. Protein sequence: CASSKDPEGNQPQHF.

V usage is TRBV5-1 and J usage is TRBJ2-2, with TRBD2 matching 11 bases. Germline V gene sequence: CDR1 SGHRS, CDR2 YFSETQ. V lost 4 bases to trimming and J lost 9 bases; unmatched junction nucleotides: 17. The CDR3 has 18 amino acids. The CDR3 DNA is TGCGCCAGCAGCGCCGGGACTAGCGGTCCCCTATTCAGTAGGGAGCTGTTTTTT. Protein product: CASSAGTSGPLFSRELFF.

The chain combines TRBV27 with TRBJ1-2; unclear D gene. Trimming removed 5 bases from V and 8 bases from J, with 15 bases in between. Germline assignment: CDR1 MNHEY and CDR2 SMNVEV (reference sequence). This CDR3 contains 13 residues. CDR3 bases: TGTGCCAGCAGTCTGCGGGCTAATCAGGGCTACACCTTC. Its translation is CASSLRANQGYTF.